This paragraph reports one T cell receptor (beta chain). Generated by immunoSEQ multiplex PCR, the TCRdb table keeps only in-frame clones and is missing some. This sample yields around 260,000 clones, of which around 90% are seen a single time; roughly 4% belongs to the top ten. The CDR3 spans 14 residues. V gave up 5 bases and J gave up 6 bases, with 15 bases separating them. The germline CDR1 and CDR2 sequences are SGHTA and FQGTGA. The data were obtained in a study of blood T cell repertoires in COVID-19. Study details: COVID-19 samples, acute and convalescent, were from the United States, Italy and Spain.

The sample was peripheral blood. The chain links TRBV7-3 to TRBJ2-3, with no clear D. The source is a man in his sixties who had recovered from COVID-19. The CDR3 DNA reads as TGTGCCAGCAGCGAAGTTGGAAAGAGGGATACGCAGTATTTT. Its translation: CASSEVGKRDTQYF.